This entry features one TCR beta chain sequence. This clone's antigen is unknown. Nothing much larger sits one base from this clone, and base qualities are not available. The sample comes from a study of T cell repertoires in cytomegalovirus infection (dated by TCRdb to 2018 to 2020). A note on the overall study: Alongside well-studied HLA-B-restricted epitopes, the peptide stimulations were aimed at recently identified HLA-C-restricted CMV epitopes, whose presentation resists viral immunomodulation. Donor HLA type was relevant to the analysis, as public TCR beta signatures indicated carriage of CMV infection together with the matching HLA type. Points the paper makes about the study in general: Cumulative frequency of public TCR beta family members discriminated carriers of CMV infection plus the relevant HLA type in this cohort and an independent roughly 340-donor cohort. The ex vivo response was dominated by HLA-C-restricted CMV-specific TCR beta clonotypes, and the single most frequent clonotype in two of eight donors was supplied by these HLA-C-restricted clonotypes.

The meaning of the sample's treatment or condition label: in vitro stimulation with specific CMV peptide epitopes to enrich CMV-specific T cells. Taken from the germline V gene (reference sequence), the CDR1 and CDR2 loops are SEHNR and FQNEAQ. The CDR3 runs 16 amino acids, cysteine and phenylalanine included. Only the CDR3 DNA is retained, 48 bases long and in frame from the first base. Relative to germline, V is missing 5 bases and J is missing 2 bases, with 6 bases of the junction outside any gene match. Sequencing took place on an Illumina HiSeq 1500. In-frame beta chains were kept once TCRdb had trimmed the public reads at Q25 with fastp and called clones with MiXCR. Every distinct CDR3 protein forms one entry, paired with its most common genes and DNA. The sample yields approximately 110,000 distinct CDR3 sequences; about 40% were counted once. The ten largest clones capture 65% to 75% of the sample.

This receptor chain uses TRBV7-9 and TRBJ2-5, with TRBD2 identical over 12 junction bases. This specimen was CD8+ T cells from cultured PBMCs, taken from culture after CMV antigen stimulation. The receptor was derived from a human donor in good health (CMV status not recorded). Some clones in this sample may be carry-over from other donors' samples. The CDR3 reads as follows: CASSRSLAGGQETQYF. In nucleotides, the sequence is TGTGCCAGCAGCCGTTCACTAGCGGGGGGACAAGAGACCCAGTACTTC.